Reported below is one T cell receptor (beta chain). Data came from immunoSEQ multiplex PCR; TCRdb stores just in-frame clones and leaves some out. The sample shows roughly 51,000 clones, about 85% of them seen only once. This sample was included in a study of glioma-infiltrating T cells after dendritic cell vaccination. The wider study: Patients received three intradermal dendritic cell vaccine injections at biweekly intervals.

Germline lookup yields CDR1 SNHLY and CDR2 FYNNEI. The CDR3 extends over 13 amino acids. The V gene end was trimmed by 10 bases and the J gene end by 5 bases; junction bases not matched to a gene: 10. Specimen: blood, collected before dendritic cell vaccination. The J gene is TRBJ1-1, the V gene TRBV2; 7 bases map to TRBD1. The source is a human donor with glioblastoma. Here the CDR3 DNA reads TGTGCCACCATCCCTGACAGGGCTACTGAAGCTTTCTTT. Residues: CATIPDRATEAFF.